This entry lists 5 T cell receptor beta chains sequenced from one sample in a study of regulatory T cells in long-lasting Graves disease. Stated time point: persistent/refractory GD, antithyroid drugs over 5 years with positive TRAb. The authors made the TCR library using RNA they extracted from PBMCs. Construction of the TCR beta libraries employed iRepertoire HTBI primers in conjunction with Arm-PCR of CDR3 regions. Using its own MiXCR run on the multiplex PCR reads, TCRdb lists one record per CDR3 protein. Among 650,000 to 850,000 distinct CDR3 sequences, approximately 29% were seen once, and the ten largest hold about two fifths. Sequencing used peripheral blood mononuclear cells (PBMCs), obtained when the disease was refractory, from a patient treated with antithyroid drugs. These receptor sequences come from a female donor with Graves disease.

Ten or more counts support this clonotype. The chain recombines TRBV28 with TRBJ1-1; 8 bases are a match to TRBD1. Unmatched junction bases numbered 6, after V lost 5 bases and J lost 1 base. Germline lookup yields CDR1 MDHEN and CDR2 SYDVKM. The CDR3 covers 15 residues. Written as DNA, the CDR3 is TGTGCCAGCAGTCTCCCCGGGACAGGGAACACTGAAGCTTTCTTT. Amino acid sequence: CASSLPGTGNTEAFF. Filled out from reference TRBV28 and TRBJ1-1, the complete variable domain reads DVKVTQSSRYLVKRTGEKVFLECVQDMDHENMFWYRQDPGLGLRLIYFSYDVKMKEKGDIPEGYSVSREKKERFSLILESASTNQTSMYLCASSLPGTGNTEAFFGQGTRLTVV.

This chain's CDR3 is CASSEVKVPNEKLFF. CDR3 coding DNA: TGTGCCAGCAGTGAAGTTAAAGTCCCTAATGAAAAACTGTTTTTT. V and J are TRBV6-1 and TRBJ1-4, with D hard to call. Trimming pared 1 base from V and 3 bases from J, leaving 9 bases between. This CDR3 is built from 15 residues. In germline, CDR1 is MNHNS, CDR2 SASEGT.

V and J are TRBV29-1 and TRBJ2-5; 11 bases are shared with TRBD2. The V gene's germline CDR1 is SQVTM and CDR2 ANQGSEA. The V gene end was trimmed by 1 base and the J gene end by 3 bases; junction bases not matched to a gene: 4. The length of the CDR3 is 15 residues. The chain's CDR3 is CSVEGGTSGEETQYF. The CDR3 bases are TGCAGCGTTGAAGGAGGGACTAGCGGAGAAGAGACCCAGTACTTC.

This clonotype appeared many times. The chain combines TRBV6-1 with TRBJ1-1; TRBD1 matches 7 bases. Germline V lookup: CDR1 MNHNS, CDR2 SASEGT. V shed 4 bases, J shed 0 bases, and the junction held 5 bases outside the gene matches. The CDR3 extends over 15 amino acids. The CDR3 region is CASSGTGTVNTEAFF. In DNA form, the CDR3 reads TGTGCCAGCAGTGGCACCGGGACAGTGAACACTGAAGCTTTCTTT.

Ten or more counts support this clonotype. This chain links TRBV12-3 or TRBV12-4 with TRBJ1-1; 10 nucleotides match TRBD1. The length of the CDR3 is 15 residues. The trim removed 7 bases at V and 5 bases at J, leaving 10 bases unmatched. CDR3 loop: CASTHRQGARTEAFF. In DNA, the CDR3 is TGTGCCAGCACCCACCGACAGGGGGCGAGGACTGAAGCTTTCTTT.